The TCR beta chain under discussion was sequenced for a study of blood T cell repertoires in COVID-19. In the study overall: Material from acute and convalescent COVID-19 was sourced from the United States, Italy and Spain. The analysed material was cDNA or gDNA that came from T cells, B-cell-depleted T cells, or PBMCs.

Trimming pared 7 bases from V and 1 base from J, leaving 16 bases between. Germline loops: CDR1 LNHNV, CDR2 YYDKDF (reference sequence). The CDR3 totals 15 residues. In the authors' methods: Researchers report that nucleated cell counts were estimated from reference gene primer amplification. Data came from immunoSEQ multiplex PCR; TCRdb stores just in-frame clones and leaves some out. Clonal size and the V and J genes are those of that table, whereas D and trimming came from the DNA. The table has approximately 90,000 clones, approximately 86% seen once. The specimen sequenced was peripheral blood. This clonotype was sampled from a man aged 55 to 70 with acute or convalescent COVID-19. V gene TRBV15 combines with J gene TRBJ1-1, with D possibly matching TRBD1 (5 bases). In DNA form, the CDR3 reads TGTGCCACCAACACACCGGGACTGCAGAACACTGAAGCTTTCTTT. Translating it yields CATNTPGLQNTEAFF.